Listed below are T cell receptor beta chains from one sample, sequenced in a study of regulatory T cells in long-lasting Graves disease. Each CDR3 protein is one row after TCRdb ran MiXCR on the multiplex PCR reads. The table shows around 340,000 distinct CDR3 sequences, with about 20% occurring only once. The sample here was peripheral blood mononuclear cells (PBMCs), taken when the disease was refractory, from a patient treated with antithyroid drugs. The source is a female donor with Graves disease. Both conserved end residues are part of each CDR3. The order of the fields is D gene, clone size, J gene, V gene, CDR3 DNA, CDR3 protein. A D gene is named only where the DNA matches it firmly. Clone sizes are given selectively: once, few, many, or a class where the clone is expanded.

D gene: TRBD1
clone size: .
J gene: TRBJ1-6
V gene: TRBV5-1
CDR3 DNA: TGCGCCAGCAGCTTGAAGGGACAGGGGGGTTCACCCCTCCACTTT
CDR3 protein: CASSLKGQGGSPLHF

D gene: .
clone size: many
J gene: TRBJ1-2
V gene: TRBV4-3
CDR3 DNA: TGCGCCAGCAGCCAAGGGGGCAGAGCTAACTATGGCTACACCTTC
CDR3 protein: CASSQGGRANYGYTF

D gene: .
clone size: few
J gene: TRBJ2-7
V gene: TRBV4-1
CDR3 DNA: TGCGCCAGCAGCCCTTACGGACCGAAGGGGCCGAATAGGGACCGCTACGAGCAGTACTTC
CDR3 protein: CASSPYGPKGPNRDRYEQYF

D gene: TRBD2
clone size: many
J gene: TRBJ2-7
V gene: TRBV20-1
CDR3 DNA: TGCAGTGCTAAGCCGGGACTAAACTACGAGCAGTACTTC
CDR3 protein: CSAKPGLNYEQYF

D gene: TRBD2
clone size: many
J gene: TRBJ2-5
V gene: TRBV12-3/TRBV12-4
CDR3 DNA: TGTGCCAGCAGTTTCTCGTTCCTAGCGGCCTCCCAAGAGACCCAGTACTTC
CDR3 protein: CASSFSFLAASQETQYF

D gene: .
clone size: .
J gene: TRBJ1-2
V gene: TRBV3-1
CDR3 DNA: TGTGCCAGCAGCCAAAGGGGAGGCCGGGGCTACACCTTC
CDR3 protein: CASSQRGGRGYTF

D gene: TRBD2
clone size: once
J gene: TRBJ2-3
V gene: TRBV7-2
CDR3 DNA: TGTGCCAGCAGCATAGTAGCGGGAGGGAGCACAGATACGCAGTATTTT
CDR3 protein: CASSIVAGGSTDTQYF

D gene: .
clone size: few
J gene: TRBJ2-7
V gene: TRBV6-5
CDR3 DNA: TGTGCCAGCAGTTACTCTGGGTATCCCTACGAGCAGTACTTC
CDR3 protein: CASSYSGYPYEQYF

D gene: .
clone size: many
J gene: TRBJ2-2
V gene: TRBV11-1
CDR3 DNA: TGTGCCAGCAGCTTAGGGCGGCTGGGGAGGAACACCGGGGAGCTGTTTTTT
CDR3 protein: CASSLGRLGRNTGELFF

D gene: .
clone size: few
J gene: TRBJ2-7
V gene: TRBV27
CDR3 DNA: TGTGCCAGCAGTAATCAGGGGGGTTACGAGCAGTACTTC
CDR3 protein: CASSNQGGYEQYF

D gene: TRBD2
clone size: .
J gene: TRBJ2-2
V gene: TRBV10-3
CDR3 DNA: TGTGCCACGGGACTAGCGGGGGCCTCGAACACCGGGGAGCTGTTTTTT
CDR3 protein: CATGLAGASNTGELFF

D gene: .
clone size: many
J gene: TRBJ1-2
V gene: TRBV2
CDR3 DNA: TGTGCCAGCAGTGAAGGGGGGCGGGGCGGCTACACCTTC
CDR3 protein: CASSEGGRGGYTF

D gene: .
clone size: .
J gene: TRBJ2-2
V gene: TRBV25-1
CDR3 DNA: TGTGCCAGCAGTGAAGGATGGGGGGCAGGGTGGACCGGGGAGCTGTTTTTT
CDR3 protein: CASSEGWGAGWTGELFF

D gene: .
clone size: many
J gene: TRBJ2-5
V gene: TRBV2
CDR3 DNA: TGTGCCAGCTCCTGGGGACATGAGACCCAGTACTTC
CDR3 protein: CASSWGHETQYF

D gene: TRBD2
clone size: .
J gene: TRBJ2-1
V gene: TRBV7-3
CDR3 DNA: TGTGCCAGCAGCTTAGGCCTGACTAGCGGGGGCAACAATGAGCAGTTCTTC
CDR3 protein: CASSLGLTSGGNNEQFF

D gene: .
clone size: .
J gene: TRBJ1-2
V gene: TRBV30
CDR3 DNA: TGTGCCTGGAGTGTACTACCGTCTAACTATGGCTACACCTTC
CDR3 protein: CAWSVLPSNYGYTF

D gene: .
clone size: many
J gene: TRBJ1-1
V gene: TRBV6-1
CDR3 DNA: TGTGCCAGCAGTGAAGCGCGGAAGTGGACGAACACTGAAGCTTTCTTT
CDR3 protein: CASSEARKWTNTEAFF

D gene: .
clone size: many
J gene: TRBJ2-7
V gene: TRBV5-5
CDR3 DNA: TGTGCCAGCAGCCGGGGCGGGGACTTCACCTACGAGCAGTACTTC
CDR3 protein: CASSRGGDFTYEQYF

D gene: .
clone size: .
J gene: TRBJ2-7
V gene: TRBV7-6
CDR3 DNA: TGTGCCAGCAGCTCGGGAGAGGGGGCCTGGGACGAGCAGTACTTC
CDR3 protein: CASSSGEGAWDEQYF

D gene: TRBD1
clone size: few
J gene: TRBJ1-1
V gene: TRBV19
CDR3 DNA: TGTGCCAGTAGTCTCGGGACAGGTAACGCAGGTGAAGCTTTCTTT
CDR3 protein: CASSLGTGNAGEAFF

D gene: TRBD1
clone size: .
J gene: TRBJ2-2
V gene: TRBV6-2/TRBV6-3
CDR3 DNA: TGTGCCAGCAGTGCGACAGGGGTCACCGGGGAGCTGTTTTTT
CDR3 protein: CASSATGVTGELFF

D gene: .
clone size: .
J gene: TRBJ1-5
V gene: TRBV20-1
CDR3 DNA: TGCAGTGCTAGAAACCCTAGCGGGGGCAATCAGCCCCAGCATTTT
CDR3 protein: CSARNPSGGNQPQHF

D gene: TRBD1
clone size: few
J gene: TRBJ1-5
V gene: TRBV7-9
CDR3 DNA: TGTGCCAGCAGCTGGGACAGGGGTCGCCAGCCCCAGCATTTT
CDR3 protein: CASSWDRGRQPQHF

D gene: .
clone size: .
J gene: TRBJ2-7
V gene: TRBV19
CDR3 DNA: TGTGCCAGTAGTATACGGCAGGGATGGGAGCAGTACTTC
CDR3 protein: CASSIRQGWEQYF

D gene: TRBD2
clone size: .
J gene: TRBJ2-1
V gene: TRBV12-3/TRBV12-4
CDR3 DNA: TGTGCCAGCACTCCGACTAGCGGGAGATACAATGAGCAGTTCTTC
CDR3 protein: CASTPTSGRYNEQFF

D gene: .
clone size: many
J gene: TRBJ2-5
V gene: TRBV7-9
CDR3 DNA: TGTGCCAGCAGCTTAGATGAATCCAGGGCTGAGACCCAGTACTTC
CDR3 protein: CASSLDESRAETQYF

D gene: TRBD1
clone size: many
J gene: TRBJ2-2
V gene: TRBV28
CDR3 DNA: TGTGCCAGCAGTTCCTCAGGCTGGAACGACAGGGCGAACACCGGGGAGCTGTTTTTT
CDR3 protein: CASSSSGWNDRANTGELFF

D gene: TRBD1
clone size: .
J gene: TRBJ2-1
V gene: TRBV27
CDR3 DNA: TGTGCCAGCAGTTCCACCGGGACAGGGATGTACAATGAGCAGTTCTTC
CDR3 protein: CASSSTGTGMYNEQFF

D gene: .
clone size: few
J gene: TRBJ1-5
V gene: TRBV15
CDR3 DNA: TGTGCCACCAGCAGTTCCCCCACTTGGGGCAATCAGCCCCAGCATTTT
CDR3 protein: CATSSSPTWGNQPQHF

D gene: TRBD1
clone size: many
J gene: TRBJ1-2
V gene: TRBV12-3/TRBV12-4
CDR3 DNA: TGTGCCAGCAGTTCAAACAGGGGGTATGGCTACACCTTC
CDR3 protein: CASSSNRGYGYTF

D gene: TRBD1
clone size: .
J gene: TRBJ1-2
V gene: TRBV7-2
CDR3 DNA: TGTGCCAGTCTTGGAGGGGGCGCTGCGGGGGGCTACGCCTTC
CDR3 protein: CASLGGGAAGGYAF

D gene: TRBD2
clone size: many
J gene: TRBJ2-7
V gene: TRBV28
CDR3 DNA: TGTGCCAGCAGTTTTGGGGGGGGGGATCCAACCTACGAGCAGTACTTC
CDR3 protein: CASSFGGGDPTYEQYF